This TCR beta chain was observed in a study of blood T cell repertoires in COVID-19. Study summary: Material from acute and convalescent COVID-19 was sourced from the United States, Italy and Spain. Sample material is recorded as cDNA or gDNA derived from T cells, B-cell-depleted T cells, or PBMCs.

This clone was counted only a few times. The method was immunoSEQ multiplex PCR; TCRdb's version includes in-frame clones alone and lacks a portion of them. The table lists approximately 270,000 clones, just over 85% of them singletons. The CDR3 has 14 residues. Germline V gene lookup returns CDR1 SGHTA and CDR2 FQGTGA. With V trimmed by 9 bases and J by 8 bases, 8 bases remained unmatched. The V call is TRBV7-3, the J call TRBJ2-2, with 11 nucleotides matching TRBD1. This sequence originates from a man older than 75 with acute or convalescent COVID-19. The specimen was peripheral blood. In nucleotides, the CDR3 is TGTGCCAGGCGGACAGGGGGCAGGTCAGGGGAGCTGTTTTTT. Translated, it gives CARRTGGRSGELFF.